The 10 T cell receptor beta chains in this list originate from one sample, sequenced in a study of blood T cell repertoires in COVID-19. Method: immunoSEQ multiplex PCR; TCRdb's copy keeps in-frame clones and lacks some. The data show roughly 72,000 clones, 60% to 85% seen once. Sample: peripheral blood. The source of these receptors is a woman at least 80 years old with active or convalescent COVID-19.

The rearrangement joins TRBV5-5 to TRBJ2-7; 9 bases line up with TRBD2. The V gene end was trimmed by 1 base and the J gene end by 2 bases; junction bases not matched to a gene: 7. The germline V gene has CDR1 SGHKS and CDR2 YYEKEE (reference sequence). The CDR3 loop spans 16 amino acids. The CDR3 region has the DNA TGTGCCAGCAGCTTGTCTGCGGCGGGAGGGCCCTACGAGCAGTACTTC. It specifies CASSLSAAGGPYEQYF.

The CDR3 reads CASSPGRGGLNEQFF. The CDR3 DNA is TGTGCCAGCAGCCCCGGTCGGGGGGGGCTCAATGAGCAGTTCTTC. This chain joins TRBV11-3 and TRBJ2-1, with TRBD2 matching over 8 bases. The CDR3 spans 15 residues. V was pared by 5 bases and J by 6 bases, with 9 bases of the junction left unmatched. Germline assignment: CDR1 SGHNT and CDR2 YENEEA.

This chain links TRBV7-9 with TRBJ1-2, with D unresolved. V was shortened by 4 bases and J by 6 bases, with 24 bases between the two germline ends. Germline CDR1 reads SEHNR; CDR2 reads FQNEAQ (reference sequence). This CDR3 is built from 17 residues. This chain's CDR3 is CASSYPWAVSKVDGYTF. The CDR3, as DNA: TGTGCCAGCAGCTACCCCTGGGCCGTCTCCAAGGTTGATGGCTACACCTTC.

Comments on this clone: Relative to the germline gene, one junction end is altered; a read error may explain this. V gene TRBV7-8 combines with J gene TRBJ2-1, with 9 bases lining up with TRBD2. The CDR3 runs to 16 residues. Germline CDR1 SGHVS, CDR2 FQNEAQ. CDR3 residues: CASSLEVAGAHNEQFF. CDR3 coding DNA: TGTGCCAGCAGTTTAGAGGTAGCGGGAGCCCACAATGAGCAGTTCTTC.

The CDR3 DNA reads as TGTGCCAGTAGTAATCCGCAGGGGCGCTACGAGCAGTACTTC. Its translation: CASSNPQGRYEQYF. The chain combines TRBV19 with TRBJ2-7; TRBD1 is a possible D gene (6 bases). The length of the CDR3 is 14 residues. Germline CDR1 and CDR2: LNHDA and SQIVND (reference sequence). V dropped 4 bases and J dropped 3 bases, with 13 bases sitting between them.

The CDR3 bases are TGCGCCAGCAGCTTGGACCCAGGGTCTTTGAATGGCTACACCTTC. It codes for CASSLDPGSLNGYTF. This chain links TRBV5-1 with TRBJ1-2; tentatively, D is TRBD1 (5 bases). The CDR3 totals 15 residues. Trimming cost V 0 bases and J 6 bases, with 15 bases left between them. CDR1 is SGHRS, CDR2 YFSETQ, per germline.

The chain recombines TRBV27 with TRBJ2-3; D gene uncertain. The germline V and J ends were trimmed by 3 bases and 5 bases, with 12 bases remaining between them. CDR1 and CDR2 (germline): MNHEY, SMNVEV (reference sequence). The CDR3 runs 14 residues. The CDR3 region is CASSFGGPQDTQYF. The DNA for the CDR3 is TGTGCCAGCAGTTTCGGTGGGCCTCAAGATACGCAGTATTTT.

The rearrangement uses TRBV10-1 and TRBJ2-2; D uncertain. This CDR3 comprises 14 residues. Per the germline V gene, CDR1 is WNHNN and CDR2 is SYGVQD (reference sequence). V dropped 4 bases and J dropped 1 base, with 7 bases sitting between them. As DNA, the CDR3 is TGCGCCAGCAGTGCGCGCCTGAACACCGGGGAGCTGTTTTTT. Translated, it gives CASSARLNTGELFF.

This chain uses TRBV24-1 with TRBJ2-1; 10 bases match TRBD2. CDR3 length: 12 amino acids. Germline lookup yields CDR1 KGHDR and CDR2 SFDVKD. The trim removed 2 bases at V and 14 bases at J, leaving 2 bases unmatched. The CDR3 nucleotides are TGTGCCACCAGTGATTCCGGGACTAGCGAGTTCTTC. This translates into CATSDSGTSEFF.

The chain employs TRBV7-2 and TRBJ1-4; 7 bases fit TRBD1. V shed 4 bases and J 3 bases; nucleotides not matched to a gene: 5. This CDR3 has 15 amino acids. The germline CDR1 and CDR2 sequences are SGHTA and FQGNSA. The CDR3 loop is CASSSEGAANEKLFF. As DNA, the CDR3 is TGTGCCAGCAGCTCTGAGGGGGCCGCTAATGAAAAACTGTTTTTT.